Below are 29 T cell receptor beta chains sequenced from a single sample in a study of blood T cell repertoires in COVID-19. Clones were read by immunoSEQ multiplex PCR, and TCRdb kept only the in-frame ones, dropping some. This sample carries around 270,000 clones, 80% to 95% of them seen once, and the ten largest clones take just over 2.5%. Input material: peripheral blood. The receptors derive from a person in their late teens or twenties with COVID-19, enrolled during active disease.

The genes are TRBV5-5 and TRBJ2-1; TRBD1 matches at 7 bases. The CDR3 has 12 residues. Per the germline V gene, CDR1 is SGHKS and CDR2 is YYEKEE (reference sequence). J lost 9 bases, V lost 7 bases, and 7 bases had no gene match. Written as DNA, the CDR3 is TGTGCCAGCTTCTCAAACAGGGGTGAGCAGTTCTTC. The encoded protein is CASFSNRGEQFF. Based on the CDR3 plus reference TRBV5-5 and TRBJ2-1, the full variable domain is DAGVTQSPTHLIKTRGQQVTLRCSPISGHKSVSWYQQVLGQGPQFIFQYYEKEERGRGNFPDRFSARQFPNYSSELNVNALLLGDSALYLCASFSNRGEQFFGPGTRLTVL.

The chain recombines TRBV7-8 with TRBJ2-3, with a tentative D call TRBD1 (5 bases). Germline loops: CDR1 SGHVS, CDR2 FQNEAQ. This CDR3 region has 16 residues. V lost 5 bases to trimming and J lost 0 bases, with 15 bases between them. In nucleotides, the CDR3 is TGTGCCAGCAGCATTATGACAGCTAGTAGCACAGATACGCAGTATTTT. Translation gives CASSIMTASSTDTQYF.

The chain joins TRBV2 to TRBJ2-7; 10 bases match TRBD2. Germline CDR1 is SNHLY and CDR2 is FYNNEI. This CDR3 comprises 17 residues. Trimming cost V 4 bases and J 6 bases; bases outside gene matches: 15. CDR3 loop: CASSVQSQELAGREQYF. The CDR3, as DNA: TGTGCCAGCAGTGTCCAGAGTCAAGAACTAGCGGGACGCGAGCAGTACTTC.

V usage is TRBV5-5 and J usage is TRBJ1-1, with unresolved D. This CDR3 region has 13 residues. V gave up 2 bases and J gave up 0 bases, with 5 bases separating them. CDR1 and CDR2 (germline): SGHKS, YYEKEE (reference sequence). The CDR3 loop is CASSFAMNTEAFF. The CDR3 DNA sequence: TGTGCCAGCAGCTTTGCGATGAACACTGAAGCTTTCTTT.

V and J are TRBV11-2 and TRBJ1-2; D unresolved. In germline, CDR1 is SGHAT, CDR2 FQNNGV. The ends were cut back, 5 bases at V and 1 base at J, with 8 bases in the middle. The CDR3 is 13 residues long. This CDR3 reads CASSQSSNYGYTF. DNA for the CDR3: TGTGCCAGCAGCCAGTCCAGTAACTATGGCTACACCTTC.

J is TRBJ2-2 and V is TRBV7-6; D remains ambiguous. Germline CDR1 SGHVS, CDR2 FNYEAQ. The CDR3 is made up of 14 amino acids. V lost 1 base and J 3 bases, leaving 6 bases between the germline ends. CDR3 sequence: CASSLVPDTGELFF. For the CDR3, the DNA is TGTGCCAGCAGCTTAGTCCCTGACACCGGGGAGCTGTTTTTT.

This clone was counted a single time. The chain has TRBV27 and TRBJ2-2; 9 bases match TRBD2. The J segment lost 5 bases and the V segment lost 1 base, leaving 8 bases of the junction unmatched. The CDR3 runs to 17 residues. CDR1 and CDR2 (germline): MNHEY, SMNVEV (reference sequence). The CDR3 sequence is CASSLYAGGQGTGELFF. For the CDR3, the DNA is TGTGCCAGCAGTTTATATGCGGGGGGGCAGGGGACCGGGGAGCTGTTTTTT.

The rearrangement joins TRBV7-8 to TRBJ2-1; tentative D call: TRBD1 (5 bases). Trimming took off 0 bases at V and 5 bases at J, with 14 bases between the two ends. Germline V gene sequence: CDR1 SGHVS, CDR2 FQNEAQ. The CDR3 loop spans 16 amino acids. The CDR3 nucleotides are TGTGCCAGCAGCTTAGCGAGTTTTTTCAGGGACAATGAGCAGTTCTTC. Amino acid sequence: CASSLASFFRDNEQFF.

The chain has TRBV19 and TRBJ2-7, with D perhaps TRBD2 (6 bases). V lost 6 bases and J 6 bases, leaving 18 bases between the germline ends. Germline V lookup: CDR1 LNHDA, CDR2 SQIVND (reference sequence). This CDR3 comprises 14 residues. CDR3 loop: CASSRGELSSEQYF. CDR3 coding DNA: TGTGCCAGTAGCCGCGGGGAGCTCTCAAGCGAGCAGTACTTC.

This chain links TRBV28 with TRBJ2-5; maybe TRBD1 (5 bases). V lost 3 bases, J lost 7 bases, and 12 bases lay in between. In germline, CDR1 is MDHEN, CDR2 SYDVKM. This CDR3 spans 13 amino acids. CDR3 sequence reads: CASSLGQVGTQYF. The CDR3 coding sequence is TGTGCCAGCAGTTTGGGGCAGGTCGGGACCCAGTACTTC.

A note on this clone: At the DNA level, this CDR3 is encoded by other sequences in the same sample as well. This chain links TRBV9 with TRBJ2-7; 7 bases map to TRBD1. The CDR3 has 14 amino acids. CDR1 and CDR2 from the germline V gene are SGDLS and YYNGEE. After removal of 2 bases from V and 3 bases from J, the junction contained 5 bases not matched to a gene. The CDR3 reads CASSVGAGGYEQYF. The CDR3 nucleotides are TGTGCCAGCAGCGTTGGTGCAGGGGGCTACGAGCAGTACTTC. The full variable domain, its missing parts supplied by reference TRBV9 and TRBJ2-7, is DSGVTQTPKHLITATGQRVTLRCSPRSGDLSVYWYQQSLDQGLQFLIQYYNGEERAKGNILERFSAQQFPDLHSELNLSSLELGDSALYFCASSVGAGGYEQYFGPGTRLTVT.

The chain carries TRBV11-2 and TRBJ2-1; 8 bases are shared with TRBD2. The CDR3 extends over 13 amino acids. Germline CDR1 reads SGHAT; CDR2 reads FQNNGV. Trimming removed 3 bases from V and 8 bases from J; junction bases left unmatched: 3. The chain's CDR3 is CASSFSGGHEQFF. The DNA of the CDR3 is TGTGCCAGCAGCTTCTCGGGGGGGCATGAGCAGTTCTTC.

This CDR3 is CASRGSGNYEQYF. DNA for the CDR3: TGTGCCAGCAGAGGGAGCGGGAACTACGAGCAGTACTTC. V and J are TRBV7-9 and TRBJ2-7; 7 bases fit TRBD2. Germline V gene data show CDR1 as SEHNR and CDR2 as FQNEAQ (reference sequence). Trimming at V came to 6 bases and at J to 3 bases, leaving 5 bases not matched to a gene. The CDR3 contains 13 residues. The full variable domain, rest sourced from reference TRBV7-9 and TRBJ2-7, is DTGVSQNPRHKITKRGQNVTFRCDPISEHNRLYWYRQTLGQGPEFLTYFQNEAQLEKSRLLSDRFSAERPKGSFSTLEIQRTEQGDSAMYLCASRGSGNYEQYFGPGTRLTVT.

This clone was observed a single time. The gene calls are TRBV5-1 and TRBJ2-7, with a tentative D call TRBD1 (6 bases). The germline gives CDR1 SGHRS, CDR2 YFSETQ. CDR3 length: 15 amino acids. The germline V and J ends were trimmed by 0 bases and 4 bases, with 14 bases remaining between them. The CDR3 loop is CASSLGGGSLYEQYF. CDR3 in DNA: TGCGCCAGCAGCTTGGGAGGGGGTAGTTTGTACGAGCAGTACTTC.

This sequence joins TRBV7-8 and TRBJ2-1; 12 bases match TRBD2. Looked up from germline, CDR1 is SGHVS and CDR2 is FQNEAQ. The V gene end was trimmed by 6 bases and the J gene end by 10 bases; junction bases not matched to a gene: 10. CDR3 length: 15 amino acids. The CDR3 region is CASRIQGLAGNEQFF. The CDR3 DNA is TGTGCCAGCAGGATCCAAGGACTAGCGGGAAACGAGCAGTTCTTC.

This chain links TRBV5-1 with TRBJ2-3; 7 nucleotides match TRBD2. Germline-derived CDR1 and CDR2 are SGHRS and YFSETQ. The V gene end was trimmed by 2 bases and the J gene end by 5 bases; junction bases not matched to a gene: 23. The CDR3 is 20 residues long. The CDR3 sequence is CASSFKIRGRAPRRGDTQYF. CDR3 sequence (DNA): TGCGCCAGCAGCTTTAAGATTCGGGGGAGGGCCCCCAGACGGGGAGATACGCAGTATTTT. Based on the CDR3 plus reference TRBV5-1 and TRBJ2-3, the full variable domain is KAGVTQTPRYLIKTRGQQVTLSCSPISGHRSVSWYQQTPGQGLQFLFEYFSETQRNKGNFPGRFSGRQFSNSRSEMNVSTLELGDSALYLCASSFKIRGRAPRRGDTQYFGPGTRLTVL.

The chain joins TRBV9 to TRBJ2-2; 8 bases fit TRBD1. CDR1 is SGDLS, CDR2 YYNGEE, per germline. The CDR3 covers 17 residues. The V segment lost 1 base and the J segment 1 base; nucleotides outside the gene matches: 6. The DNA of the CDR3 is TGTGCCAGCAGCGTACCTCGGACAGGGAAGAACACCGGGGAGCTGTTTTTT. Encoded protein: CASSVPRTGKNTGELFF.

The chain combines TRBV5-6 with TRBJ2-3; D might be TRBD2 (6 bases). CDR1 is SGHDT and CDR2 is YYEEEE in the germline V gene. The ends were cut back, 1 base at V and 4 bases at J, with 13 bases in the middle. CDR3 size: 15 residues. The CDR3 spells CASSLRLGVADTQYF. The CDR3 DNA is TGTGCCAGCAGCTTGAGACTAGGTGTCGCAGATACGCAGTATTTT.

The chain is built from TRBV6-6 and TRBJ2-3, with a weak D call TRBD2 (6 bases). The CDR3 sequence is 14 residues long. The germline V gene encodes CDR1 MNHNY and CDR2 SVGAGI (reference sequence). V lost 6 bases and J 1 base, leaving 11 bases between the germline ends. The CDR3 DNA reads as TGTGCCAGCAGCCCGGGAGCCCGCACAGATACGCAGTATTTT. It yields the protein CASSPGARTDTQYF.

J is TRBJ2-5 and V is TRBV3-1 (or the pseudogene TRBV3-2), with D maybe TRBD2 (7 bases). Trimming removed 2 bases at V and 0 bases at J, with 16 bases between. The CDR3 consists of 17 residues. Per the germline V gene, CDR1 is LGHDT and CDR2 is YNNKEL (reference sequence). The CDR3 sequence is CASSQPWGGRDQETQYF. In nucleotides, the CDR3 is TGTGCCAGCAGCCAACCCTGGGGGGGGCGGGACCAAGAGACCCAGTACTTC.

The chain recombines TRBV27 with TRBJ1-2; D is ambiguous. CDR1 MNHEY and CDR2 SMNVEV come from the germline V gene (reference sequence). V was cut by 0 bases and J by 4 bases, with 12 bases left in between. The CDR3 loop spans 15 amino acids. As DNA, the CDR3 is TGTGCCAGCAGTTTATCGAAACAGCCGGTCTATGGCTACACCTTC. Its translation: CASSLSKQPVYGYTF.

In DNA form, the CDR3 reads TGCGCCAGCAGTGACAATCCCGGAAACACCATATATTTT. This encodes CASSDNPGNTIYF. The chain recombines TRBV10-2 with TRBJ1-3; the D is unclear. Trimming cost V 3 bases and J 4 bases, with 7 bases left between them. The CDR3 consists of 13 residues. CDR1 is WSHSY, CDR2 SAAADI, per germline.

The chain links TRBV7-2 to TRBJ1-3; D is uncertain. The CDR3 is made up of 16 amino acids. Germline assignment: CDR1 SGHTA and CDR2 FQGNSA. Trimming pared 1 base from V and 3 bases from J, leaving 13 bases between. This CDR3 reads CASSLGGGSFGNTIYF. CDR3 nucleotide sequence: TGTGCCAGCAGCTTAGGGGGAGGCTCTTTTGGAAACACCATATATTTT.

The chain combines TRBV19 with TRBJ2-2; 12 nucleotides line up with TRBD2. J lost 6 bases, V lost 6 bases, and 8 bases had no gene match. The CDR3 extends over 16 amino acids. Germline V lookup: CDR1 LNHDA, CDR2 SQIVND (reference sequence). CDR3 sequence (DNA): TGTGCCAGTAGGTTTCTAGCGGGAGGGCCTTCCGGGGAGCTGTTTTTT. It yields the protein CASRFLAGGPSGELFF.

CDR3: CASSENSLPRLDTQYF. The DNA for the CDR3 is TGTGCCAGCAGTGAAAATTCCCTTCCTAGGTTAGATACGCAGTATTTT. The chain combines TRBV2 with TRBJ2-3, with D unclear. From germline, CDR1 is SNHLY and CDR2 FYNNEI. Trimming took 2 bases from V and 5 from J, leaving 17 bases between them. The CDR3 runs to 16 residues.

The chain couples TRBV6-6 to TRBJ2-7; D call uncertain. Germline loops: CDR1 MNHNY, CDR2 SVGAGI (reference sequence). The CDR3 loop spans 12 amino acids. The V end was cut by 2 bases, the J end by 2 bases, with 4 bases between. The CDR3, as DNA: TGTGCCAGCAGTTACGACACCTACGAGCAGTACTTC. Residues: CASSYDTYEQYF.

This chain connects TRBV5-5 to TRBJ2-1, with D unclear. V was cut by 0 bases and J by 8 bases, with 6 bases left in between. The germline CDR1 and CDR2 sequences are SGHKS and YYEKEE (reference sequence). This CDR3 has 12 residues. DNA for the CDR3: TGTGCCAGCAGCTTGGATGGCTATGAGCAGTTCTTC. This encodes CASSLDGYEQFF.

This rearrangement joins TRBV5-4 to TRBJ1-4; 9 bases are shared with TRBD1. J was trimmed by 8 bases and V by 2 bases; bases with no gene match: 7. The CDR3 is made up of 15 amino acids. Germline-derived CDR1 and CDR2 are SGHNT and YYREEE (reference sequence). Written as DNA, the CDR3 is TGTGCCAGCAGCTTTGGGGGGACAGGGTCGGAAAAACTGTTTTTT. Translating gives CASSFGGTGSEKLFF.

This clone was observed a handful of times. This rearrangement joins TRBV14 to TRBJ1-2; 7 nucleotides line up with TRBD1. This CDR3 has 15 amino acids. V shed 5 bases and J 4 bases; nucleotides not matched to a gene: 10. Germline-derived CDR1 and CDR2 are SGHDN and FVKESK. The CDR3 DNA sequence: TGTGCCAGCAGCGCCCGAACAGGGGCGGTCTATGGCTACACCTTC. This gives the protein CASSARTGAVYGYTF.